The clone carrying this T cell receptor (beta chain) appeared a few times. Its target is unknown. For the second PCR, which ran for 7 to 11 cycles, a sample-barcoded 5' primer and a J-beta primer mix were used. TCRdb independently ran MiXCR on the 5' RACE reads; one entry per CDR3 protein. In the table there are fewer than 900,000 distinct CDR3 sequences, around 48% of which are singletons. Germline V gene lookup returns CDR1 MNHEY and CDR2 SMNVEV (reference sequence). This CDR3 is built from 14 residues. V was pared by 7 bases and J by 1 base, with 13 bases between. The sample comes from a study of blood T cells in healthy people across ages. Study-level findings and limits: Versus aged donors, long-lived donors had higher diversity and more naive CD4+ cells. Per-million-T-cell TCR beta diversity fell roughly linearly with age. Estimates drawn from one million T cells were deemed to understate diversity.

The donors, healthy Caucasians from Russia, were aged roughly 6 to 100. The genes are TRBV27 and TRBJ2-5, with D possibly being TRBD2 (5 bases). This sequence was found in a woman aged 55-70 years in good health. What was sequenced was blood. This CDR3 reads CASTGGGLQETQYF. The CDR3 DNA reads as TGTGCCAGCACTGGAGGCGGACTCCAAGAGACCCAGTACTTC.